This T cell receptor (beta chain) was retrieved from a study of cytomegalovirus exposure and HLA in healthy donors. Points from the study as a whole: HLA-A and HLA-B allele assignments for most subjects were reportedly predicted accurately using TCR beta sequences.

The PCR employed 60 Vbeta primers together with 13 Jbeta primers. TCRdb keeps only in-frame clones here, not all; method: immunoSEQ multiplex PCR. The data show hundreds of thousands of clones, approximately 88% seen once. In regard to this clone: Antigen specificity is unknown.

CDR1 and CDR2 from the germline V gene are MDHEN and SYDVKM. The CDR3 loop spans 14 amino acids. Unmatched junction bases numbered 1, after V lost 1 base and J lost 5 bases. The sequence derives from a boy aged 2 to 10 in good health and CMV-seronegative. Sequencing was performed on PBMCs. The chain joins TRBV28 to TRBJ2-4, with TRBD1 matching over 8 bases. The CDR3 loop reads CASSLSGGQNIQYF. Written as DNA, the CDR3 is TGTGCCAGCAGTTTATCAGGGGGCCAAAACATTCAGTACTTC.